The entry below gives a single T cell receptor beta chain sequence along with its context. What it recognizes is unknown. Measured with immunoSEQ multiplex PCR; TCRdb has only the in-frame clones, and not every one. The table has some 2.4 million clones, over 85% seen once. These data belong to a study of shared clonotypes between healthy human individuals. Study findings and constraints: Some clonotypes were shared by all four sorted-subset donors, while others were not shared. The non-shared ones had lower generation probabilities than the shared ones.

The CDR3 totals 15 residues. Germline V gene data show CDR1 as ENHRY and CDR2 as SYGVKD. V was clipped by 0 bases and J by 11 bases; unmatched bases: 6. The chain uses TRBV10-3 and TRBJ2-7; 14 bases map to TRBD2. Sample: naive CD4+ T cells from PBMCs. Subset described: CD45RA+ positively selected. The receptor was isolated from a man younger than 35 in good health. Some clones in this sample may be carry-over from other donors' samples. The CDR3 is CAISESGTSGRGEYF. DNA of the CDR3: TGTGCCATCAGTGAGTCCGGGACTAGCGGGAGAGGCGAGTACTTC.